This record concerns one T cell receptor (beta chain) sequence. These data come from a study of blood T cell repertoires in COVID-19. The germline V gene encodes CDR1 SGHVS and CDR2 FQNEAQ. V was shortened by 4 bases and J by 1 base, with 19 bases between the two germline ends. The CDR3 consists of 18 residues. Only in-frame clones appear in the TCRdb table, and some are missing; sequencing was by immunoSEQ multiplex PCR. In the table there are 150,000 to 200,000 clones, less than 85% of which are singletons. The sequence was obtained from a human donor in a cohort sampled during active COVID-19. The specimen was peripheral blood. The rearrangement uses TRBV7-8 and TRBJ2-2; TRBD2 is a possible D gene (6 bases). CDR3 sequence: CASSSRPLAGKNTGELFF. The DNA of the CDR3 is TGTGCCAGCAGCTCTCGCCCACTGGCGGGAAAGAACACCGGGGAGCTGTTTTTT.